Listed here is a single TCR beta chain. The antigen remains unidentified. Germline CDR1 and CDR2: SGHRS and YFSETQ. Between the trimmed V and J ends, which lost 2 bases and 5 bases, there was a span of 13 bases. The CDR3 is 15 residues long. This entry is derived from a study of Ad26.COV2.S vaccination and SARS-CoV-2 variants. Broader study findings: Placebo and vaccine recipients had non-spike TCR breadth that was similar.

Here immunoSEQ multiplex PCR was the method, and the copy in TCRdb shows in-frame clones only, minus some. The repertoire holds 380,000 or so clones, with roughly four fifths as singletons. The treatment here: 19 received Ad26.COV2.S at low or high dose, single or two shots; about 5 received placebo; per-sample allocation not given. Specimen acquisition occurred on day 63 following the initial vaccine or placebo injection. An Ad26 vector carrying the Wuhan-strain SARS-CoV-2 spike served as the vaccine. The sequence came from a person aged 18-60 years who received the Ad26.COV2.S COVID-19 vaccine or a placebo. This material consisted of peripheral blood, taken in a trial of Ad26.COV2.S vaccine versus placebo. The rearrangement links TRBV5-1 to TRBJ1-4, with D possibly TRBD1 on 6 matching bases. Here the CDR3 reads CASSFRGQSNEKLFF. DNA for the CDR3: TGCGCCAGCAGCTTCAGAGGACAGTCAAATGAAAAACTGTTTTTT.